The 9 T cell receptor beta chains presented below share a single source sample, sequenced in a study of T-cell memory formation after mild COVID-19. From the 5' RACE reads, TCRdb called clonotypes with MiXCR, one entry per CDR3 protein. The repertoire holds fewer than 350,000 distinct CDR3 sequences, 15% seen once, with 20% to 25% in the top ten. Sequenced material: PBMCs or a T cell subset sorted from them (not recorded which). These TCRs come from a man aged 18-30 years who had mild COVID-19 (a few samples of this study predate the infection). Cell type and time point are not known.

This chain links TRBV28 with TRBJ1-1; 8 nucleotides line up with TRBD1. The CDR3 extends over 14 amino acids. With 7 bases clipped from V and 4 bases from J, the junction kept 8 bases outside the gene matches. CDR1 is MDHEN, CDR2 SYDVKM, per germline. CDR3 loop: CASTIQGAGTEAFF. CDR3 nucleotide sequence: TGTGCCAGCACAATCCAGGGGGCGGGCACTGAAGCTTTCTTT. The full variable domain, its missing parts supplied by reference TRBV28 and TRBJ1-1, is DVKVTQSSRYLVKRTGEKVFLECVQDMDHENMFWYRQDPGLGLRLIYFSYDVKMKEKGDIPEGYSVSREKKERFSLILESASTNQTSMYLCASTIQGAGTEAFFGQGTRLTVV.

The table lists this clonotype with many counts. The V and J genes are TRBV5-1 and TRBJ2-1; 14 positions agree with TRBD2. The trim removed 4 bases at V and 10 bases at J, leaving 13 bases unmatched. The CDR3 runs 17 residues. CDR1 is SGHRS, CDR2 YFSETQ, per germline. CDR3 residues: CASSPGTSGGVAGEQFF. CDR3 nucleotides: TGCGCCAGCAGCCCAGGGACTAGCGGGGGAGTGGCGGGAGAGCAGTTCTTC.

The rearrangement joins TRBV20-1 to TRBJ1-6, with D tentatively TRBD1 (5 bases). This CDR3 has 12 amino acids. Germline V lookup: CDR1 DFQATT, CDR2 SNEGSKA (reference sequence). V was clipped by 1 base and J by 19 bases, with 17 bases between them. The CDR3 region has the DNA TGCAGTGCTAGAGCCCCCGGGGGTTGGGGTCACTTT. Amino acid sequence: CSARAPGGWGHF.

The chain is built from TRBV10-3 and TRBJ2-5, with D possibly being TRBD2 (5 bases). CDR1 is ENHRY, CDR2 SYGVKD, per germline. V lost 6 bases and J lost 5, with 25 bases in between. The CDR3 is made up of 17 amino acids. This CDR3 is CAIRPQAPGRDYETQYF. CDR3 coding DNA: TGTGCCATCAGGCCCCAGGCTCCCGGACGGGATTACGAGACCCAGTACTTC.

The chain has TRBV4-3 and TRBJ2-3; D might be TRBD1 (5 bases). The germline gives CDR1 LGHNA, CDR2 YSLEER. The V end was cut by 1 base, the J end by 1 base, with 15 bases between. The CDR3 spans 17 residues. The CDR3 spells CASSQAVRRGGTDTQYF. The CDR3 DNA follows: TGCGCCAGCAGCCAAGCGGTTAGAAGGGGTGGCACAGATACGCAGTATTTT.

The chain joins TRBV29-1 to TRBJ1-2; D uncertain. V shed 4 bases and J shed 3 bases, with 3 bases lying between them. Germline V gives CDR1 SQVTM, CDR2 ANQGSEA. The CDR3 loop spans 10 amino acids. CDR3: CSVADYGYTF. The CDR3 nucleotides are TGCAGCGTTGCTGACTATGGCTACACCTTC.

This clonotype was seen a handful of times. The rearrangement uses TRBV6-1 and TRBJ1-5; 7 nucleotides agree with TRBD1. V shed 8 bases and J 2 bases; nucleotides not matched to a gene: 3. This CDR3 spans 13 amino acids. Germline V lookup: CDR1 MNHNS, CDR2 SASEGT. For the CDR3, the DNA is TGTGCCAGCGTCCAGGGGGGCAATCAGCCCCAGCATTTT. The encoded protein is CASVQGGNQPQHF.

This clonotype was counted a few times. The chain recombines TRBV24-1 with TRBJ2-5, with D perhaps matching TRBD1 or TRBD2 (5 bases each). The CDR3 runs to 13 residues. The germline V gene has CDR1 KGHDR and CDR2 SFDVKD. Between the trimmed V and J ends, which lost 10 bases and 2 bases, there was a span of 13 bases. DNA of the CDR3: TGTGCCACGGGGGTTGGGAAGCAAGAGACCCAGTACTTC. Its translation is CATGVGKQETQYF.

This clonotype was picked up a small number of times. This sequence joins TRBV6-2 or TRBV6-3 and TRBJ2-4; 8 bases agree with TRBD1. Germline values: CDR1 MNHEY, CDR2 SVGEGT. The junction had 12 bases not matched to a gene; V was cut back by 6 bases and J by 2 bases. This CDR3 has 17 amino acids. The CDR3 DNA sequence: TGTGCCAGCAGCGACAGGGGCCGGCGCAATCCCAAAAACATTCAGTACTTC. It is translated as CASSDRGRRNPKNIQYF.